This TCR beta chain was documented in a study of blood T cell repertoires in COVID-19. Whole-study context: Collection of acute and convalescent COVID-19 samples took place in the United States, Italy and Spain. The analysed material was cDNA or gDNA that came from T cells, B-cell-depleted T cells, or PBMCs.

The CDR3 runs to 14 residues. Germline values: CDR1 ENHRY, CDR2 SYGVKD. Trimming took 6 bases from V and 0 from J, leaving 9 bases between them. Profiled with immunoSEQ multiplex PCR; TCRdb holds only in-frame clones, not every one. The data show 150,000 to 200,000 clones, roughly 88% seen once. The chain combines TRBV10-3 with TRBJ2-1; D may be TRBD2 (5 bases). The TCR sequence derives from a man aged 55 to 70 with acute or convalescent COVID-19. The material sequenced was peripheral blood. The CDR3, as DNA: TGTGCCATCAGCGAACGGGACTCCTACAATGAGCAGTTCTTC. It encodes CAISERDSYNEQFF.